This T cell receptor (beta chain) was recovered during a study of CD8+ T cells in alopecia areata. cDNA serving as the sequencing template came from extracted, reverse transcribed RNA. The table came from immunoSEQ multiplex PCR; TCRdb's copy has only in-frame clones and leaves some out. The sample carries approximately 98,000 clones, under 60% recorded once. General observations from the study: Scalp sample sequencing also detects resident alphabeta T cells of normal skin. Across lesional scalp, and particularly alopecia totalis/universalis, clonality surpassed that of normal scalp.

A remark on this clone: Its specificity is not known.

Alopecia areata patients had lesional scalp punch biopsies and peripheral blood taken from them. A FACSAria was used to sort CD4+ and CD8+ T cells. These cells came from PBMCs. The TCR was taken from a human donor with alopecia areata. Sequences were obtained from NKG2D-low CD8+ T cells sorted from blood.

CDR3 sequence: CASSTHLGTTGELFF. CDR3 DNA sequence: TGCGCCAGCAGCACTCACCTCGGGACGACCGGGGAGCTGTTTTTT. The gene calls are TRBV4-1 and TRBJ2-2; D tentatively fits TRBD1 or TRBD2 (5 bases each). From germline, CDR1 is MGHRA and CDR2 YSYEKL. This CDR3 is built from 15 residues. Trimming pared 5 bases from V and 5 bases from J, leaving 15 bases between.